The 21 T cell receptor beta chains presented below share a single source sample, sequenced in a study of human T cells and chemical hapten exposure. TCRdb independently ran MiXCR on the RACE reads; one entry per CDR3 protein. Among roughly 40,000 distinct CDR3 sequences listed, roughly 12% were seen once. Time point specified: pre-sensitization, week 0. Sample treatment: therapeutic diphenylcyclopropenone sensitization with weekly scalp DPC. Source: whole blood, taken in connection with sensitization to the hapten diphenylcyclopropenone (DPC). Receptors were obtained from a woman in her 30s with alopecia areata. Some clones in this sample may be carry-over from other donors' samples.

V gene TRBV6-2 or TRBV6-3 combines with J gene TRBJ2-7; 10 positions match TRBD2. The V gene's germline CDR1 is MNHEY and CDR2 SVGEGT. This CDR3 is 17 amino acids long. Unmatched junction bases numbered 12, after V lost 2 bases and J lost 5 bases. CDR3 DNA: TGTGCCAGCAGTTACCGGGTGTTGGCTAGCGGGAGTCACGAGCAGTACTTC. Protein sequence: CASSYRVLASGSHEQYF.

This clonotype was seen ten or more times. Here the CDR3 reads CASSQVLAGDNEQYF. DNA for the CDR3: TGTGCCAGCAGCCAAGTATTAGCGGGAGACAACGAGCAGTACTTC. The V and J genes are TRBV4-2 and TRBJ2-7; TRBD2 agrees at 9 bases. Germline CDR1 LGHNA, CDR2 YNFKEQ. The J segment lost 5 bases and the V segment lost 1 base, leaving 6 bases of the junction unmatched. The CDR3 has 15 amino acids.

This clonotype was recorded at least ten times. The V and J genes are TRBV7-9 and TRBJ2-1; D call uncertain. The CDR3 length is 12 residues. CDR1 SEHNR and CDR2 FQNEAQ come from the germline V gene (reference sequence). V was shortened by 1 base and J by 7 bases, with 5 bases between the two germline ends. The CDR3 loop is CASSLVKNEQFF. The CDR3, as DNA: TGTGCCAGCAGCTTAGTAAAGAATGAGCAGTTCTTC.

This clonotype was observed a handful of times. The rearrangement joins TRBV13 to TRBJ1-1; D call uncertain. Germline V lookup: CDR1 PRHDT, CDR2 FYEKMQ (reference sequence). The CDR3 spans 13 residues. V lost 6 bases to trimming and J lost 4 bases, with 12 bases between them. CDR3 amino acids: CASSFELGTEAFF. In nucleotides, the CDR3 is TGTGCCAGCAGTTTCGAGTTGGGCACTGAAGCTTTCTTT.

This clonotype was picked up many times. The chain is built from TRBV28 and TRBJ1-5; TRBD1 is a possible D gene (6 bases). The CDR3 consists of 15 residues. Germline lookup yields CDR1 MDHEN and CDR2 SYDVKM. V lost 3 bases and J 3 bases, leaving 12 bases between the germline ends. This chain's CDR3 is CASSLAGAYNQPQHF. The CDR3 DNA reads TGTGCCAGCAGTTTGGCAGGGGCCTACAATCAGCCCCAGCATTTT.

This clonotype came up a few times. The gene calls are TRBV19 and TRBJ1-2; 9 positions agree with TRBD1. The CDR3 runs to 13 residues. CDR1 and CDR2 from the germline V gene are LNHDA and SQIVND (reference sequence). V lost 5 bases and J lost 6; bases outside the gene matches: 4. CDR3 nucleotide sequence: TGTGCCAGTAGTTATACAGGGGGCGATGGCTACACCTTC. Translating it yields CASSYTGGDGYTF.

This clonotype was seen only a few times. The chain combines TRBV10-2 with TRBJ2-2, with TRBD2 as a possible D gene (5 bases). Trimming took 3 bases from V and 7 from J, leaving 18 bases between them. The length of the CDR3 is 16 residues. The germline V gene has CDR1 WSHSY and CDR2 SAAADI. CDR3 in amino acids: CASSEFHGGRHGELFF. The CDR3 DNA reads TGCGCCAGCAGTGAATTCCACGGCGGGCGGCACGGGGAGCTGTTTTTT.

This clonotype was seen a few times. This chain connects TRBV14 to TRBJ2-1; 11 bases are shared with TRBD2. With 2 bases clipped from V and 6 bases from J, the junction kept 9 bases outside the gene matches. The CDR3 length is 17 residues. Germline lookup yields CDR1 SGHDN and CDR2 FVKESK. The CDR3 here is CASSQILGLAGANEQFF. For the CDR3, the DNA is TGTGCCAGCAGCCAAATCCTAGGACTAGCGGGCGCCAATGAGCAGTTCTTC.

This clonotype was recorded a few times. This chain uses TRBV11-2 with TRBJ2-3, with 7 bases aligning to TRBD2. The CDR3 consists of 18 residues. V lost 5 bases, J lost 3 bases, and 17 bases stayed unmatched. CDR1 is SGHAT and CDR2 is FQNNGV in the germline V gene. The CDR3 here is CASSLSPAQGLGTDTQYF. As DNA, the CDR3 is TGTGCCAGCAGCCTCTCTCCCGCTCAAGGACTAGGTACAGATACGCAGTATTTT.

This clonotype occurred a few times. This rearrangement joins TRBV7-9 to TRBJ2-3, with 9 bases matching TRBD2. Germline V gene data show CDR1 as SEHNR and CDR2 as FQNEAQ (reference sequence). V shed 4 bases, J shed 0 bases, and the junction held 2 bases outside the gene matches. The CDR3 spans 15 residues. As DNA, the CDR3 is TGTGCCAGCAGCTCAGCGGGAGGAAGCACAGATACGCAGTATTTT. It yields the protein CASSSAGGSTDTQYF.

The chain recombines TRBV6-5 with TRBJ1-5; no definite D call. In germline, CDR1 is MNHEY, CDR2 SVGAGI. V shed 8 bases and J shed 3 bases, with 5 bases lying between them. The length of the CDR3 is 11 residues. This chain's CDR3 is CASGLNQPQHF. CDR3 in DNA: TGTGCCAGCGGTCTCAATCAGCCCCAGCATTTT.

At least ten counts were recorded for this clonotype. The chain's CDR3 is CASSPELAALIEQFF. In nucleotides, the CDR3 is TGTGCCAGCTCACCCGAATTAGCGGCCCTGATTGAGCAGTTCTTC. This chain connects TRBV18 to TRBJ2-1; D is perhaps TRBD2 (6 bases). The germline CDR1 and CDR2 sequences are KGHSH and LQKENI. This CDR3 spans 15 amino acids. V shed 3 bases and J shed 9 bases, with 18 bases lying between them.

This clonotype was detected many times. J is TRBJ2-2 and V is TRBV4-2; TRBD1 aligns across 9 bases. The CDR3 sequence is 14 residues long. V was pared by 6 bases and J by 5 bases, with 4 bases of the junction left unmatched. Germline assignment: CDR1 LGHNA and CDR2 YNFKEQ. The CDR3 reads CASRRDRETGELFF. For the CDR3, the DNA is TGTGCCAGCAGGAGGGACAGGGAAACCGGGGAGCTGTTTTTT.

The V and J genes are TRBV20-1 and TRBJ2-7; 10 bases are a match to TRBD2. V shed 3 bases and J 7 bases; nucleotides not matched to a gene: 12. CDR3 length equals 15 residues. Germline V CDR1 and CDR2: DFQATT, SNEGSKA (reference sequence). The CDR3 spells CSASRPSGRAWEQYF. As DNA, the CDR3 is TGCAGTGCTAGTCGTCCCAGCGGGAGGGCATGGGAGCAGTACTTC.

This clonotype was seen only a few times. The gene calls are TRBV28 and TRBJ1-5, with no clear D. The germline CDR1 and CDR2 sequences are MDHEN and SYDVKM. The V end lost 9 bases, the J end lost 7 bases, and 19 bases lay between the germline ends. The CDR3 totals 14 residues. CDR3 coding DNA: TGTGCCAGTCGTTTAATGCAGGTGGGCCAGCCCCAGCATTTT. Protein: CASRLMQVGQPQHF.

The gene calls are TRBV6-2 or TRBV6-3 and TRBJ2-7, with 11 bases that match TRBD2. The CDR3 runs to 16 residues. Germline CDR1 and CDR2: MNHEY and SVGEGT. Trimming cost V 4 bases and J 5 bases; bases outside gene matches: 10. CDR3 protein: CASSSAPSGRKHEQYF. DNA for the CDR3: TGTGCCAGCAGTTCAGCCCCTAGCGGGAGGAAGCACGAGCAGTACTTC.

This clonotype appeared once. V and J are TRBV5-6 and TRBJ1-2; D is unclear. The CDR3 extends over 15 amino acids. Trimming removed 4 bases from V and 3 bases from J, with 16 bases in between. The germline gives CDR1 SGHDT, CDR2 YYEEEE. The chain's CDR3 is CASSPWTRGHYGYTF. The CDR3 DNA reads TGTGCCAGCAGCCCGTGGACCCGAGGGCACTATGGCTACACCTTC.

This chain connects TRBV10-3 to TRBJ2-1; 8 bases line up with TRBD2. From germline, CDR1 is ENHRY and CDR2 SYGVKD. Trimming at V came to 3 bases and at J to 0 bases, leaving 4 bases not matched to a gene. The CDR3 length is 16 residues. The CDR3 reads CAISDPGTSSYNEQFF. The DNA for the CDR3 is TGTGCCATCAGTGACCCCGGGACTAGCTCCTACAATGAGCAGTTCTTC.

This clonotype was counted ten times or more. The rearrangement uses TRBV11-3 and TRBJ2-1, with unresolved D. Trimming took off 0 bases at V and 6 bases at J, with 3 bases between the two ends. In germline, CDR1 is SGHNT, CDR2 YENEEA. The CDR3 is 12 residues long. The CDR3 here is CASSLDSNEQFF. The CDR3 DNA sequence: TGTGCCAGCAGCTTAGATTCCAATGAGCAGTTCTTC. Variable domain in full (rest from reference TRBV11-3 and TRBJ2-1): EAGVVQSPRYKIIEKKQPVAFWCNPISGHNTLYWYLQNLGQGPELLIRYENEEAVDDSQLPKDRFSAERLKGVDSTLKIQPAELGDSAVYLCASSLDSNEQFFGPGTRLTVL.

Ten or more counts support this clonotype. V and J are TRBV7-9 and TRBJ2-7, with no clear D. CDR3 length equals 13 residues. Germline V lookup: CDR1 SEHNR, CDR2 FQNEAQ (reference sequence). The V end was cut by 1 base, the J end by 3 bases, with 7 bases between. CDR3 sequence (DNA): TGTGCCAGCAGCTTAGGCCGCCGCTACGAGCAGTACTTC. Translating gives CASSLGRRYEQYF.

This clonotype was counted ten times or more. The chain is built from TRBV6-5 and TRBJ1-6; no definite D call. V lost 6 bases, J lost 7 bases, and 10 bases lay in between. The CDR3 consists of 13 residues. Germline loops: CDR1 MNHEY, CDR2 SVGAGI. The CDR3 region is CASRGNGNSPLHF. The CDR3 bases are TGTGCCAGCAGGGGGAATGGAAATTCACCCCTCCACTTT.